This passage covers 18 T cell receptor beta chains from one sample sequenced in a study of OX40 agonist ivuxolimab in advanced cancers. Library construction relied on the immunoSEQ multiplex PCR assay. TCRdb stores this immuneACCESS table with in-frame sequences only. Part of the clones is absent; in the studies checked, under half of the shortfall reflects unresolved V genes, and no reason is known for the rest. A total of roughly 49,000 clones appear in this sample, approximately 90% of them only once. The top ten clonotypes cover approximately 10% of the sample. The starting material was CD4+ or CD8+ T cells sorted from blood, obtained in a trial of the OX40 agonist ivuxolimab. Receptors were obtained from an adult with an advanced solid tumor such as melanoma, head and neck, liver or kidney cancer.

The CDR3 DNA reads as TGTGCCAGCAGTGGACAGGGGTACTATGGCTACACCTTC. Residues: CASSGQGYYGYTF. This chain uses TRBV28 with TRBJ1-2, with 9 bases lining up with TRBD1. This CDR3 is 13 amino acids long. Trimming cost V 5 bases and J 3 bases; bases outside gene matches: 1. Germline CDR1 reads MDHEN; CDR2 reads SYDVKM.

CDR3: CASSLVGGSSYNEQFF. In DNA form, the CDR3 reads TGTGCCAGCAGCTTGGTTGGCGGGAGCTCCTACAATGAGCAGTTCTTC. The chain has TRBV5-8 and TRBJ2-1, with 7 bases fitting TRBD2. This CDR3 region has 16 residues. V lost 0 bases and J lost 0; bases outside the gene matches: 3. Germline assignment: CDR1 SGHTS and CDR2 YDEGEE.

The gene calls are TRBV12-5 and TRBJ2-3; TRBD2 matches 7 bases. CDR3 length: 17 residues. From germline, CDR1 is LGHNT and CDR2 FRNRAP. Trimming removed 5 bases from V and 0 bases from J; junction bases left unmatched: 11. The CDR3 DNA reads as TGTGCTAGTGGTAATCTGGACGGACTAGTAAGCACAGATACGCAGTATTTT. This sequence encodes CASGNLDGLVSTDTQYF.

The gene calls are TRBV27 and TRBJ1-1; D perhaps matches TRBD1 (5 bases). CDR3 length equals 14 residues. The germline V gene has CDR1 MNHEY and CDR2 SMNVEV (reference sequence). V gave up 5 bases and J gave up 0 bases, with 10 bases separating them. This CDR3 is CASSLGLLNTEAFF. The CDR3 region has the DNA TGTGCCAGCAGTCTGGGACTCTTGAACACTGAAGCTTTCTTT.

V usage is TRBV9 and J usage is TRBJ2-7; D might be TRBD1 (5 bases). This CDR3 has 15 residues. Trimming removed 0 bases at V and 3 bases at J, with 13 bases between. Germline-derived CDR1 and CDR2 are SGDLS and YYNGEE. CDR3: CASSVANGASYEQYF. DNA of the CDR3: TGTGCCAGCAGCGTAGCTAATGGGGCCAGCTACGAGCAGTACTTC.

The genes are TRBV11-2 and TRBJ2-1, with D maybe TRBD2 (5 bases). V lost 8 bases, J lost 7 bases, and 21 bases lay in between. This CDR3 region has 15 residues. Germline loops: CDR1 SGHAT, CDR2 FQNNGV. CDR3 nucleotide sequence: TGTGCCAGCCACGGTGCCGGGGAGACCGTAAATGAGCAGTTCTTC. Protein product: CASHGAGETVNEQFF.

The chain uses TRBV9 and TRBJ1-2; 7 bases line up with TRBD1. With 1 base clipped from V and 5 bases from J, the junction kept 5 bases outside the gene matches. Per the germline V gene, CDR1 is SGDLS and CDR2 is YYNGEE. There are 14 residues in the CDR3. The CDR3 DNA reads TGTGCCAGCAGCGTATGGACAGGACCTTATGGCTACACCTTC. The encoded protein is CASSVWTGPYGYTF.

This chain uses TRBV4-3 with TRBJ2-4; D may be TRBD1 (6 bases). The CDR3 covers 15 residues. Trimming removed 4 bases from V and 8 bases from J, with 18 bases in between. The V gene's germline CDR1 is LGHNA and CDR2 YSLEER. The CDR3 loop reads CASSPLTAPGDIQYF. Written as DNA, the CDR3 is TGCGCCAGCAGCCCATTGACAGCCCCAGGGGACATTCAGTACTTC.

The V and J genes are TRBV11-3 and TRBJ1-1, with a tentative D call TRBD1 (5 bases). Germline V gives CDR1 SGHNT, CDR2 YENEEA. CDR3 length equals 13 residues. Trimming removed 4 bases at V and 5 bases at J, with 11 bases between. CDR3 sequence reads: CASSSSGGTEAFF. The CDR3 bases are TGTGCCAGCAGCTCATCCGGGGGTACTGAAGCTTTCTTT.

Notes on this clone: Other DNA sequences in this specimen translate into the identical CDR3. V is TRBV6-4 and J is TRBJ2-3; TRBD2 matches at 8 bases. Per germline, CDR1 MRHNA and CDR2 SNTAGT. The CDR3 sequence is 14 residues long. V trimming: 3 bases; J trimming: 3 bases; junction bases outside the gene matches: 2. CDR3 nucleotide sequence: TGTGCCAGCAGTGAGGCGGGGGGAACAGATACGCAGTATTTT. It translates to CASSEAGGTDTQYF.

The chain recombines TRBV16 with TRBJ2-7; TRBD1 matches 10 bases. The germline gives CDR1 KGHSY, CDR2 FQNENV. Trimming cost V 5 bases and J 7 bases; bases outside gene matches: 8. The CDR3 totals 14 residues. The CDR3 bases are TGTGCCAGCAGCAGGGTAGCGGGACAGGGGGAGCAGTACTTC. As protein: CASSRVAGQGEQYF.

In this sample, this clone turned up once. The V call is TRBV11-3, the J call TRBJ2-5, with TRBD1 matching 9 bases. Losses at the gene ends were 5 bases for V and 5 bases for J; bases not matched to a gene: 6. In germline, CDR1 is SGHNT, CDR2 YENEEA. The CDR3 loop spans 14 amino acids. CDR3 loop: CASSQTGGWETQYF. The CDR3 DNA reads TGTGCCAGCAGCCAAACAGGGGGCTGGGAGACCCAGTACTTC.

The CDR3 is CASSQALAGGLYEQYF. CDR3 DNA: TGTGCCAGCAGCCAGGCTCTAGCGGGAGGTCTCTACGAGCAGTACTTC. The chain is built from TRBV4-2 and TRBJ2-5; 11 bases agree with TRBD2. Near its end, the DNA agrees better with TRBJ2-7, so the J call may be wrong. This CDR3 is built from 16 residues. Germline-derived CDR1 and CDR2 are LGHNA and YNFKEQ.

Worth noting for this clone: This is likely an artifact of a read error, given a far larger clone one base away. This sample also contains other DNA sequences that code for the same CDR3. The chain links TRBV5-4 to TRBJ1-6, with D unresolved. The CDR3 extends over 16 amino acids. Trimming removed 4 bases from V and 0 bases from J, with 11 bases in between. Per the germline V gene, CDR1 is SGHNT and CDR2 is YYREEE (reference sequence). The CDR3 protein is CASSPDWSSYNSPLHF. CDR3 nucleotide sequence: TGTGCCAGCAGCCCGGACTGGAGCTCCTATAATTCACCCCTCCACTTT.

This sequence joins TRBV6-6 and TRBJ2-7; D unresolved. Germline V gene sequence: CDR1 MNHNY, CDR2 SVGAGI (reference sequence). V shed 5 bases and J shed 5 bases, with 4 bases lying between them. CDR3 size: 10 residues. CDR3 residues: CASSGNEQYF. CDR3 nucleotide sequence: TGTGCCAGCAGTGGAAACGAGCAGTACTTC.

In nucleotides, the CDR3 is TGCGCCAGCAGCTCGACCCGACGAAGTAACAATGAGCAGTTCTTC. It yields the protein CASSSTRRSNNEQFF. The chain uses TRBV5-1 and TRBJ2-1; no definite D call. The CDR3 totals 15 residues. Germline V gives CDR1 SGHRS, CDR2 YFSETQ. Trimming left V 3 bases short and J 5 bases short, with 15 bases between.

The V call is TRBV7-3, the J call TRBJ1-2; a possible D gene is TRBD1 (6 bases). Trimming took off 0 bases at V and 4 bases at J, with 9 bases between the two ends. CDR3 length equals 14 residues. Germline V gene sequence: CDR1 SGHTA, CDR2 FQGTGA. Written as DNA, the CDR3 is TGTGCCAGCAGCTTAACTGGGGGCGCCTATGGCTACACCTTC. It is translated as CASSLTGGAYGYTF.

J is TRBJ2-6 and V is TRBV9; D gene unclear. The CDR3 spans 16 residues. Trimming shortened V by 4 bases and J by 4 bases, and 15 bases separated the two germline ends. Germline CDR1 reads SGDLS; CDR2 reads YYNGEE. CDR3 DNA sequence: TGTGCCAGCAGCCCCCCTTGGGTAGCCGGGGCCAACGTCCTGACTTTC. This sequence encodes CASSPPWVAGANVLTF.